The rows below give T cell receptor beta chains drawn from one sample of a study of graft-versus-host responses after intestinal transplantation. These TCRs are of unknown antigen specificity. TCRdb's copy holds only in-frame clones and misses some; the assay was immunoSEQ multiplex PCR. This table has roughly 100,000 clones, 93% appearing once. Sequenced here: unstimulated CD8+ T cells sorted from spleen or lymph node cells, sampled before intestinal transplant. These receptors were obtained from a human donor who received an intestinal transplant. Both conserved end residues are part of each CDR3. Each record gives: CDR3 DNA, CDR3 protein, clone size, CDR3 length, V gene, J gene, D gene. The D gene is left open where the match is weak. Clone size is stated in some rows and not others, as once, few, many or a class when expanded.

DNA: TGTGCCAGCGCCGGAGAGACCCAGTACTTC; CDR3: CASAGETQYF; size: NA; length: 10; V: TRBV4-2; J: TRBJ2-5; D: NA
DNA: TGCGCCAGCAGCCAAGGGACCAATCCTGGGGACGAGCAGTACTTC; CDR3: CASSQGTNPGDEQYF; size: NA; length: 15; V: TRBV4-1; J: TRBJ2-7; D: NA
DNA: TGTGCCAGCAGTGAAGGAGGGCCAGGCTATGGCTACACCTTC; CDR3: CASSEGGPGYGYTF; size: NA; length: 14; V: TRBV25-1; J: TRBJ1-2; D: NA
DNA: TGTGCCAGCAGCCAGCCCCGGGACCGCTCCTACGAGCAGTACTTC; CDR3: CASSQPRDRSYEQYF; size: NA; length: 15; V: TRBV2; J: TRBJ2-7; D: NA
DNA: TGTGCTAGTGGAACACACGGGACTAGATGGGGCGGGGATACGCAGTATTTT; CDR3: CASGTHGTRWGGDTQYF; size: NA; length: 17; V: TRBV12-5; J: TRBJ2-3; D: TRBD2
DNA: TGTGCCAGTAGTATTGACAGACTGGGCTCCTACGAGCAGTACTTC; CDR3: CASSIDRLGSYEQYF; size: once; length: 15; V: TRBV19; J: TRBJ2-7; D: NA
DNA: TGTGCCAGCAGCGTCTCGGACGATGAGCAGTTCTTC; CDR3: CASSVSDDEQFF; size: NA; length: 12; V: TRBV9; J: TRBJ2-1; D: NA
DNA: TGTGCCAGCAGCTTAGCGGACAGGGGCGCGGGGTATGGCTACACCTTC; CDR3: CASSLADRGAGYGYTF; size: NA; length: 16; V: TRBV7-9; J: TRBJ1-2; D: TRBD1
DNA: TGTGCCAGCAGTGACAGAAAATACGAGCAGTACTTC; CDR3: CASSDRKYEQYF; size: NA; length: 12; V: TRBV2; J: TRBJ2-7; D: NA
DNA: TGTGCCAGCGCCCCTCTTGTTGGTAATTCACCCCTCCACTTT; CDR3: CASAPLVGNSPLHF; size: NA; length: 14; V: TRBV5-6; J: TRBJ1-6; D: NA
DNA: TGTGCCAGCAGCGCAGCCCTGGCTGAAAAACTGTTTTTT; CDR3: CASSAALAEKLFF; size: once; length: 13; V: TRBV6-1; J: TRBJ1-4; D: NA
DNA: TGCGCCAGCAGCTACCGGGACAGTTTGTACGAGCAGTACTTC; CDR3: CASSYRDSLYEQYF; size: NA; length: 14; V: TRBV5-1; J: TRBJ2-7; D: TRBD1
DNA: TGTGCCAGCAGCTTGGCCGAGGGGCTTGAAGCTTTCTTT; CDR3: CASSLAEGLEAFF; size: once; length: 13; V: TRBV5-4; J: TRBJ1-1; D: NA
DNA: TGTGCCAGCAGCTTGGCAGGGGGTAGCTATGGCTACACCTTC; CDR3: CASSLAGGSYGYTF; size: NA; length: 14; V: TRBV27; J: TRBJ1-2; D: TRBD1
DNA: TGTGCCTGGAGTCAGGGGCCCGAGCAGTACTTC; CDR3: CAWSQGPEQYF; size: once; length: 11; V: TRBV30; J: TRBJ2-7; D: NA
DNA: TGTGCCAGCAGCCTATTGCCGGGCACTAATGAAAAACTGTTTTTT; CDR3: CASSLLPGTNEKLFF; size: few; length: 15; V: TRBV7-6; J: TRBJ1-4; D: NA
DNA: TGCAGCGTTGACCCGAGCACTGAAGCTTTCTTT; CDR3: CSVDPSTEAFF; size: NA; length: 11; V: TRBV29-1; J: TRBJ1-1; D: NA
DNA: TGTGCCAGCAGCCCGAGCGGGGGGGCCGTTGAGACCCAGTACTTC; CDR3: CASSPSGGAVETQYF; size: NA; length: 15; V: TRBV7-7; J: TRBJ2-5; D: TRBD2
DNA: TGTGCCAGCAGTTACGTCGAGCGGGGGTCTCAAGAGACCCAGTACTTC; CDR3: CASSYVERGSQETQYF; size: NA; length: 16; V: TRBV6-6; J: TRBJ2-5; D: TRBD2
DNA: TGTGCCATCAGTGAGTCCCACTCTGGAAACACCATATATTTT; CDR3: CAISESHSGNTIYF; size: NA; length: 14; V: TRBV10-3; J: TRBJ1-3; D: NA
DNA: TGTGCCAGCAGTGGTGGACAGGGGGCCCCCCTTTTTTACGAGCAGTACTTC; CDR3: CASSGGQGAPLFYEQYF; size: NA; length: 17; V: TRBV6-1; J: TRBJ2-7; D: TRBD1
DNA: TGTGCCAGCAGCTTAGTGGACTCGGGTTCACCCCTCCACTTT; CDR3: CASSLVDSGSPLHF; size: NA; length: 14; V: TRBV7-9; J: TRBJ1-6; D: NA
DNA: TGCGCCAGCAGCTGGCCGAGTGCACTAGCGACACCCCTCTCCTACAATGAGCAGTTCTTC; CDR3: CASSWPSALATPLSYNEQFF; size: NA; length: 20; V: TRBV5-1; J: TRBJ2-1; D: TRBD2
DNA: TGCGCCAGCAGCTTGGGGGACAGGAACGTTTTC; CDR3: CASSLGDRNVF; size: NA; length: 11; V: TRBV5-1; J: TRBJ1-2; D: TRBD1
DNA: TGTGCCAGCAGCCAAGAGGCAGGGGCTCTTGAAGCTTTCTTT; CDR3: CASSQEAGALEAFF; size: NA; length: 14; V: TRBV4-2; J: TRBJ1-1; D: NA